This TCR beta chain came from a study of blood T cells in healthy people across ages. Study information: Per two T cells, about one barcoded beta molecule was captured through template switching. Findings of the study overall: Roughly linearly, TCR beta diversity per million T cells fell as age increased. Strong correlation existed between TCR beta diversity and naive T cell percentage.

The study isolated at least 7 million PBMCs from each sample. Primers used in a second PCR of roughly 6 to 11 cycles were a sample-barcoded 5' primer and a J-beta primer mix. TCRdb re-called the 5' RACE reads with MiXCR, one entry per CDR3 protein. The table has hundreds of thousands of distinct CDR3 sequences, roughly 50% seen once. With respect to this clonotype: Antigen specificity is unknown.

The sample comprised blood. This clonotype was sampled from a man aged 40-49 years in good health.

Here the CDR3 DNA reads TGTGCCAGCTCACCGCAGGGTAGGCAGAATTCACCCCTCCACTTT. Protein: CASSPQGRQNSPLHF. The chain recombines TRBV18 with TRBJ1-6; the D gene is possibly TRBD1 (5 bases). CDR3 length: 15 residues. From germline, CDR1 is KGHSH and CDR2 LQKENI. With 3 bases removed from V and 7 bases from J, the gap between germline ends came to 13 bases.